This entry lists 28 T cell receptor beta chains sequenced from one sample in a study of beta chain features in type 1 diabetes. The entirety of the isolated RNA underwent reverse transcription, so expressed TCRB transcripts were sequenced. The repertoire was sequenced with immunoSEQ multiplex PCR; TCRdb's copy has only in-frame clones and lacks some. The data hold around 430,000 clones, with roughly 31% observed a single time. Source material: naive CD4+ T cells from blood. The receptors here all came from a man in his late teens or twenties in good health.

V and J are TRBV28 and TRBJ2-5; 7 positions match TRBD1. The CDR3 loop spans 17 amino acids. V trimming: 5 bases; J trimming: 1 base; junction bases outside the gene matches: 13. Per germline, CDR1 MDHEN and CDR2 SYDVKM. CDR3: CASSEGQPKTLQETQYF. In DNA, the CDR3 is TGTGCCAGCAGTGAGGGACAGCCTAAAACCCTCCAAGAGACCCAGTACTTC.

This clone was seen more than once but under ten times. V usage is TRBV5-1 and J usage is TRBJ2-3; D gene ambiguous. The CDR3 covers 15 residues. Per germline, CDR1 SGHRS and CDR2 YFSETQ. Between the trimmed V and J ends, which lost 3 bases and 6 bases, there was a span of 17 bases. CDR3 sequence: CASSSDAIGLDTQYF. DNA for the CDR3: TGCGCCAGCAGCTCCGACGCGATCGGGTTGGATACGCAGTATTTT.

This clone was picked up a small number of times. The chain carries TRBV15 and TRBJ2-1, with 8 bases fitting TRBD2. Trimming cost V 3 bases and J 7 bases; bases outside gene matches: 5. Germline V lookup: CDR1 LNHNV, CDR2 YYDKDF (reference sequence). This CDR3 is 14 amino acids long. Here the CDR3 DNA reads TGTGCCACCAGCAGTGGACTAGCTGGGAATGAGCAGTTCTTC. It yields the protein CATSSGLAGNEQFF.

This clone was counted between two and nine times. V usage is TRBV5-1 and J usage is TRBJ2-1; D is perhaps TRBD2 (6 bases). V lost 0 bases to trimming and J lost 4 bases, with 11 bases between them. Germline-derived CDR1 and CDR2 are SGHRS and YFSETQ. This CDR3 contains 15 residues. The CDR3 sequence is CASSLATSRYNEQFF. CDR3 sequence (DNA): TGCGCCAGCAGCTTGGCTACTAGCAGGTACAATGAGCAGTTCTTC.

The J gene is TRBJ2-5, the V gene TRBV9, with unresolved D. Germline values: CDR1 SGDLS, CDR2 YYNGEE. The CDR3 runs 13 residues. V was clipped by 0 bases and J by 5 bases, with 8 bases between them. This CDR3 reads CASSVDNRETQYF. The DNA of the CDR3 is TGTGCCAGCAGCGTAGATAATCGGGAGACCCAGTACTTC.

This clone was recorded a few times. The V and J genes are TRBV9 and TRBJ2-3; 14 bases are a match to TRBD2. Germline V gene lookup returns CDR1 SGDLS and CDR2 YYNGEE. The V gene end was trimmed by 4 bases and the J gene end by 2 bases; junction bases not matched to a gene: 18. The CDR3 runs to 21 residues. The CDR3 protein is CASSQIGTSGRQRMVTDTQYF. The CDR3 DNA reads TGTGCCAGCAGCCAAATAGGGACTAGCGGGAGACAGAGGATGGTCACAGATACGCAGTATTTT.

This clone was observed a handful of times. The rearrangement joins TRBV29-1 to TRBJ2-7; D unresolved. CDR3 length equals 11 residues. Trimming took 4 bases from V and 4 from J, leaving 8 bases between them. Per germline, CDR1 SQVTM and CDR2 ANQGSEA. Written as DNA, the CDR3 is TGCAGCGTTGTGTTGGCTTACGAGCAGTACTTC. It specifies CSVVLAYEQYF.

The chain employs TRBV14 and TRBJ2-1; no definite D call. Germline assignment: CDR1 SGHDN and CDR2 FVKESK. The CDR3 loop spans 13 amino acids. V was shortened by 1 base and J by 7 bases, with 8 bases between the two germline ends. The CDR3: CASSQATVNEQFF. The CDR3 nucleotides are TGTGCCAGCAGCCAAGCAACCGTTAATGAGCAGTTCTTC.

V gene TRBV6-1 combines with J gene TRBJ2-7; 8 nucleotides align to TRBD1. The CDR3 is 15 residues long. V was pared by 5 bases and J by 3 bases, with 9 bases of the junction left unmatched. Germline V gene lookup returns CDR1 MNHNS and CDR2 SASEGT. The CDR3 loop reads CASSNGQGSIYEQYF. The CDR3 bases are TGTGCCAGCAGTAACGGACAGGGATCGATCTACGAGCAGTACTTC.

This sequence joins TRBV29-1 and TRBJ2-7; a weak D match, TRBD1 (6 bases). CDR1 and CDR2 (germline): SQVTM, ANQGSEA. Between the trimmed V and J ends, which lost 1 base and 3 bases, there was a span of 10 bases. This CDR3 region has 13 residues. The CDR3 region is CSVEADSLYEQYF. The CDR3 region has the DNA TGCAGCGTTGAAGCGGACAGCCTCTACGAGCAGTACTTC.

The chain uses TRBV25-1 and TRBJ2-5, with a possible D match to TRBD2 (6 bases). Germline assignment: CDR1 MGHDK and CDR2 SYGVNS. The CDR3 has 16 amino acids. V was clipped by 3 bases and J by 5 bases, with 19 bases between them. CDR3 residues: CASSEGSRGGGETQYF. Here the CDR3 DNA reads TGTGCCAGCAGTGAGGGGAGTCGCGGAGGAGGGGAGACCCAGTACTTC.

This clone turned up a few times. The chain has TRBV7-2 and TRBJ1-1; 7 positions match TRBD1. The trim removed 5 bases at V and 2 bases at J, leaving 5 bases unmatched. The CDR3 has 14 amino acids. The germline CDR1 and CDR2 sequences are SGHTA and FQGNSA. In nucleotides, the CDR3 is TGTGCCAGCAGCGCCCACAGGGGCAACACTGAAGCTTTCTTT. Translating it yields CASSAHRGNTEAFF.

The gene calls are TRBV9 and TRBJ2-1, with 12 bases aligning to TRBD2. CDR3 size: 20 residues. The ends lost 0 bases at V and 0 bases at J; junction bases unmatched: 10. Germline V gene lookup returns CDR1 SGDLS and CDR2 YYNGEE. Written as DNA, the CDR3 is TGTGCCAGCAGCGTAGCGTTGACTAGCGGGAGTTTCCGCTCCTACAATGAGCAGTTCTTC. It specifies CASSVALTSGSFRSYNEQFF. Full variable domain (rest looked up from reference TRBV9 and TRBJ2-1): DSGVTQTPKHLITATGQRVTLRCSPRSGDLSVYWYQQSLDQGLQFLIQYYNGEERAKGNILERFSAQQFPDLHSELNLSSLELGDSALYFCASSVALTSGSFRSYNEQFFGPGTRLTVL.

To note about this clone: Other DNA sequences in this specimen translate into the identical CDR3. This chain uses TRBV7-2 with TRBJ2-1; 10 nucleotides agree with TRBD2. The CDR3 length is 15 residues. The ends lost 4 bases at V and 2 bases at J; junction bases unmatched: 2. Germline V lookup: CDR1 SGHTA, CDR2 FQGNSA. CDR3 nucleotides: TGTGCCAGCAGCTCGAGCGGGAGGGCCTACAATGAGCAGTTCTTC. Encoded protein: CASSSSGRAYNEQFF.

Here the CDR3 DNA reads TGCGCCAGCAGCACCCCGGGACTAGCGGGAGCAGATACGCAGTATTTT. Translation gives CASSTPGLAGADTQYF. The rearrangement links TRBV5-1 to TRBJ2-3, with 14 bases identical to TRBD2. This CDR3 region has 16 residues. Germline values: CDR1 SGHRS, CDR2 YFSETQ. V trimming: 4 bases; J trimming: 4 bases; junction bases outside the gene matches: 5.

The chain employs TRBV4-3 and TRBJ1-4, with D unclear. This CDR3 spans 12 amino acids. V dropped 0 bases and J dropped 6 bases, with 2 bases sitting between them. In germline, CDR1 is LGHNA, CDR2 YSLEER. The CDR3 spells CASSQDHEKLFF. CDR3 nucleotide sequence: TGCGCCAGCAGCCAAGATCATGAAAAACTGTTTTTT.

The chain combines TRBV7-9 with TRBJ2-5; D not resolved. CDR3 length: 11 residues. V was shortened by 3 bases and J by 3 bases, with 2 bases between the two germline ends. Germline-derived CDR1 and CDR2 are SEHNR and FQNEAQ (reference sequence). CDR3 residues: CASSFKETQYF. DNA for the CDR3: TGTGCCAGCAGCTTTAAAGAGACCCAGTACTTC.

Notes on this clone: The same CDR3 also results from other DNA sequences found in this sample. The chain recombines TRBV9 with TRBJ1-3, with unresolved D. There are 12 residues in the CDR3. Germline CDR1 SGDLS, CDR2 YYNGEE. V was trimmed by 0 bases and J by 7 bases, leaving 5 bases between them. In nucleotides, the CDR3 is TGTGCCAGCAGCGTAGGAGGCAACACCATATATTTT. Its protein is CASSVGGNTIYF.

This clone has a handful of counts. The chain joins TRBV19 to TRBJ2-7; 7 nucleotides line up with TRBD2. This CDR3 region has 16 residues. The J segment lost 0 bases and the V segment lost 3 bases, leaving 8 bases of the junction unmatched. Germline CDR1 is LNHDA and CDR2 is SQIVND (reference sequence). CDR3 in DNA: TGTGCCAGTAGTATTGGCGCTAGCGGTAACTCCTACGAGCAGTACTTC. It translates to CASSIGASGNSYEQYF.

This clone was seen a few times. V gene TRBV9 combines with J gene TRBJ2-5; D gene ambiguous. The V end lost 3 bases, the J end lost 7 bases, and 10 bases lay between the germline ends. Germline V gives CDR1 SGDLS, CDR2 YYNGEE. This CDR3 comprises 12 residues. CDR3 in amino acids: CASSDPWGTQYF. The CDR3 region has the DNA TGTGCCAGCAGCGATCCCTGGGGGACCCAGTACTTC.

This clone turned up a few times. The chain joins TRBV29-1 to TRBJ2-7; 9 nucleotides agree with TRBD1. Unmatched junction bases numbered 7, after V lost 4 bases and J lost 3 bases. The CDR3 contains 14 residues. CDR1 is SQVTM, CDR2 ANQGSEA, per germline. The chain's CDR3 is CSVGPGTGIYEQYF. The CDR3 coding sequence is TGCAGCGTTGGGCCCGGGACAGGGATCTACGAGCAGTACTTC.

This clone has a handful of counts. This sequence joins TRBV29-1 and TRBJ1-2; D perhaps matches TRBD1 (5 bases). Trimming pared 6 bases from V and 7 bases from J, leaving 12 bases between. The CDR3 has 11 amino acids. Germline assignment: CDR1 SQVTM and CDR2 ANQGSEA. The DNA for the CDR3 is TGCAGCGTCGGGGCTATTATTGGCTACACCTTC. This gives the protein CSVGAIIGYTF.

The gene calls are TRBV5-1 and TRBJ2-1; TRBD2 might be the D (6 bases). CDR1 and CDR2 from the germline V gene are SGHRS and YFSETQ. V gave up 1 base and J gave up 4 bases, with 9 bases separating them. The CDR3 covers 14 residues. The CDR3 loop is CASSLLAQYNEQFF. The CDR3 nucleotides read TGCGCCAGCAGCTTGCTAGCGCAGTACAATGAGCAGTTCTTC.

The chain joins TRBV2 to TRBJ2-6, with D unclear. Germline-derived CDR1 and CDR2 are SNHLY and FYNNEI. V lost 5 bases and J 0 bases, leaving 5 bases between the germline ends. This CDR3 comprises 14 residues. CDR3 residues: CASSSGSGANVLTF. The CDR3 DNA reads as TGTGCCAGCAGTTCGGGCTCTGGGGCCAACGTCCTGACTTTC.

This clone has just a few counts. The same CDR3 can be traced to other DNA sequences in this sample. This sequence joins TRBV29-1 and TRBJ1-2, with unresolved D. V was trimmed by 2 bases and J by 7 bases, leaving 5 bases between them. Germline assignment: CDR1 SQVTM and CDR2 ANQGSEA. The CDR3 runs 10 residues. CDR3 nucleotide sequence: TGCAGCGTTGAACGCGGTGGCTACACCTTC. Residues: CSVERGGYTF.

This clone was observed a handful of times. The V and J genes are TRBV6-5 and TRBJ2-1, with 7 bases fitting TRBD2. The V and J ends lost 3 bases and 1 base, in that order; junction bases with no gene match: 3. CDR3 length equals 15 residues. Germline V gene sequence: CDR1 MNHEY, CDR2 SVGAGI. The CDR3 loop is CASSYRRESYNEQFF. The CDR3 nucleotides are TGTGCCAGCAGTTATAGGCGGGAGTCCTACAATGAGCAGTTCTTC.

This chain joins TRBV7-9 and TRBJ2-3; TRBD2 matches 12 bases. Germline V gene data show CDR1 as SEHNR and CDR2 as FQNEAQ (reference sequence). J lost 2 bases, V lost 11 bases, and 5 bases had no gene match. The CDR3 totals 14 residues. The CDR3 bases are TGTGCCGGACGACTAGCGGGAGTCACAGATACGCAGTATTTT. It translates to CAGRLAGVTDTQYF.

This clone has only a few counts. The chain has TRBV30 and TRBJ1-1, with D uncertain. CDR1 is GTSNPN, CDR2 SVGIG, per germline (reference sequence). The CDR3 is 14 amino acids. With 0 bases removed from V and 6 bases from J, the gap between germline ends came to 14 bases. CDR3 DNA sequence: TGTGCCTGGAGTGTTATTGAAGGGCGTTCTGAAGCTTTCTTT. Translation: CAWSVIEGRSEAFF.